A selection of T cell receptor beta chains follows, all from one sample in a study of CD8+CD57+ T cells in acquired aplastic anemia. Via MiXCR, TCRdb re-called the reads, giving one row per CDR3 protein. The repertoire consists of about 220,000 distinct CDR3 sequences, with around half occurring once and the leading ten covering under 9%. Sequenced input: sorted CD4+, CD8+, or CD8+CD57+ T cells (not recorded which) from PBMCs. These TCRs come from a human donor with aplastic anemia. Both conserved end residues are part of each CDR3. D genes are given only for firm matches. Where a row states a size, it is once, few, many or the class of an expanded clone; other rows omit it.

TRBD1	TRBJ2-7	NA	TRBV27	TGTGCCAGCAGTTTCAGGGGGCGAACCTACGAGCAGTACTTC	CASSFRGRTYEQYF
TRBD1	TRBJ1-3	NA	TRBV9	TGTGCCAGCAGCCTATTCGGACAGGGAGGAGACACCATATATTTT	CASSLFGQGGDTIYF
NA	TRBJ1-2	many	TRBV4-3	TGCGCCAGCAGCCAAGTCGGCCCGGCGGGTGGCTACACCTTC	CASSQVGPAGGYTF
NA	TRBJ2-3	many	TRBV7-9	TGTGCCAGCAGCGAACAACGAGGCGACAGAATGACTAGCACAGATACGCAGTATTTT	CASSEQRGDRMTSTDTQYF
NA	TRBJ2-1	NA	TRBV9	TGTGCCAGCAGCGTAGCTAGCGAGGTTAACAATGAGCAGTTCTTC	CASSVASEVNNEQFF
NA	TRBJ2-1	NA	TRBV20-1	TGCAGTGCTAGAGGCTTGGCCGGCAATAAGCATTTCTTC	CSARGLAGNKHFF
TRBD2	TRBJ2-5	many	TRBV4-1	TGCGCCAGCAGCCCGATTGTGGGTAGCGGGCGTCAAGAGACCCAGTACTTC	CASSPIVGSGRQETQYF
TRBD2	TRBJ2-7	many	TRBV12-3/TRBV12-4	TGTGCCAGCAGTTGGGGTCTAGCGGGGAACTACGAGCAGTACTTC	CASSWGLAGNYEQYF
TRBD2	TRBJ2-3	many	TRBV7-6	TGTGCCAGCAGCACAAGGGGACTAGCGGGGGAGGCAGATACGCAGTATTTT	CASSTRGLAGEADTQYF
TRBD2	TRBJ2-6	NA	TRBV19	TGTGCCAGTAGTATCCCGGGGGGGGGAGCAGGGGCCAACGTCCTGACTTTC	CASSIPGGGAGANVLTF
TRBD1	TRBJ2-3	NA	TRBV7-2	TGTGCCAGCAGCTTAGCGTCGGACAGGGCAACAGGTACGCAGTATTTT	CASSLASDRATGTQYF
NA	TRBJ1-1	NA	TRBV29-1	TGCAGCGTTGAACTGCCAGGGTACGGAAACACTGAAGCTTTCTTT	CSVELPGYGNTEAFF
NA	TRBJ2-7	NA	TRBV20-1	TGCAGTGCTAGACCCCCGGCAGCATCCTACGAGCAGTACTTC	CSARPPAASYEQYF
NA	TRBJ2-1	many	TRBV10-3	TGTGCCATCAGGGGGGGCACGGGGAGGGGCAAGTTCTTC	CAIRGGTGRGKFF
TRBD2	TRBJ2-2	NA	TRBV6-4	TGTGCCAGCAGTTTTGTAGCGGGAGCAAAAGGGGAGCTGTTTTTT	CASSFVAGAKGELFF
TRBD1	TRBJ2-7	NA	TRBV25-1	TGTGCCAGCAGTGTGGGGACAGGGAATCCCTACGAGCAGTACTTC	CASSVGTGNPYEQYF